These 7 T cell receptor beta chains came from one sample sequenced in a study of CD4 T cells in relation to SARS-CoV-2 and coronaviruses. The unexposed donors gave CD4+ T cells in about 2011-2018, prior to COVID-19. This table comes from immunoSEQ multiplex PCR, and its TCRdb copy is limited to in-frame clones, with some not included. The repertoire holds about 68,000 clones, with 90% to 95% as singletons. What was sequenced was naive CD4+ T cells from PBMCs. Stated subset: naive CD4+ T cells isolated by negative enrichment. Receptors originate from a human donor in good health.

The chain couples TRBV11-2 to TRBJ1-1; tentatively, D is TRBD1 (6 bases). The CDR3 spans 14 residues. CDR1 and CDR2 from the germline V gene are SGHAT and FQNNGV. The V end lost 4 bases, the J end lost 8 bases, and 17 bases lay between the germline ends. CDR3 sequence reads: CASSSRGGDKEAFF. CDR3 coding DNA: TGTGCCAGCAGCTCACGTGGAGGGGACAAGGAAGCTTTCTTT.

The CDR3 sequence is CASSPSWGAQEKLFF. The CDR3 DNA reads as TGTGCCAGCAGCCCGTCCTGGGGGGCGCAGGAAAAACTGTTTTTT. The chain couples TRBV11-2 to TRBJ1-4; D is perhaps TRBD1 (6 bases). V was cut by 5 bases and J by 8 bases, with 18 bases left in between. The CDR3 runs to 15 residues. Germline V gene lookup returns CDR1 SGHAT and CDR2 FQNNGV.

The chain combines TRBV27 with TRBJ2-3, with a possible D match to TRBD2 (5 bases). The CDR3 contains 14 residues. The germline gives CDR1 MNHEY, CDR2 SMNVEV (reference sequence). V was cut by 2 bases and J by 7 bases, with 13 bases left in between. CDR3 bases: TGTGCCAGCAGTTTAGCGGGCCCGGGCCATACGCAGTATTTT. Its protein product is CASSLAGPGHTQYF.

The chain links TRBV5-1 to TRBJ1-2, with 10 nucleotides matching TRBD1. The CDR3 runs to 16 residues. Germline loops: CDR1 SGHRS, CDR2 YFSETQ. The ends lost 4 bases at V and 7 bases at J; junction bases unmatched: 13. The CDR3 loop is CASSKELKWTGGGYTF. CDR3 sequence (DNA): TGCGCCAGCAGCAAAGAACTAAAGTGGACAGGGGGTGGCTACACCTTC.

On this clone: Compared with germline, one end of the junction differs, possibly owing to a read error. The rearrangement links TRBV3-1 (or the pseudogene TRBV3-2) to TRBJ2-5; 7 nucleotides align to TRBD1. Germline V gene sequence: CDR1 LGHDT, CDR2 YNNKEL (reference sequence). The CDR3 spans 14 residues. The CDR3 DNA follows: TGTGCCAGCCGCCAGTCCACAGGGGATGAGACCCAGTACTTC. It yields the protein CASRQSTGDETQYF.

The V and J genes are TRBV23-1 and TRBJ1-6; TRBD1 agrees at 10 bases. TRBV23-1 is an open reading frame whose function is uncertain. The CDR3 length is 22 residues. Trimming removed 1 base from V and 8 bases from J; junction bases left unmatched: 23. The CDR3 DNA sequence: TGCGCCAGCAGTCAATTTCTCCCAACCCAACCGGGACAGGGGATTGTTGATTCACCCCTCCACTTT. It is translated as CASSQFLPTQPGQGIVDSPLHF.

The chain links TRBV7-8 to TRBJ2-1, with 8 bases lining up with TRBD2. Trimming cost V 5 bases and J 0 bases; bases outside gene matches: 3. Germline V gives CDR1 SGHVS, CDR2 FQNEAQ. This CDR3 contains 15 residues. CDR3 loop: CASSPLAGSYNEQFF. DNA for the CDR3: TGTGCCAGCAGCCCCCTAGCGGGCTCCTACAATGAGCAGTTCTTC.